This entry features one T cell receptor beta chain sequence. The sample is drawn from a study of T cell changes during pregnancy in multiple sclerosis. The V gene lost 3 bases and the J gene lost 4 bases, with 13 bases spanning the gap. CDR1 and CDR2 (germline): MNHNY, SVGAGI (reference sequence). CDR3 length: 15 residues. Profiling relied on immunoSEQ multiplex PCR, and the TCRdb table lists in-frame clones only, not all of them. The profile shows 60,000 or so clones, 92% of them singletons. This specimen consisted of peripheral blood, obtained in the first trimester of pregnancy. The gene calls are TRBV6-6 and TRBJ1-5; D is possibly TRBD1 (6 bases). The origin of this receptor is a female donor with multiple sclerosis, enrolled in a pregnancy study. Written as DNA, the CDR3 is TGTGCCAGCAGTTATCCTGACAGGACGAATCAGCCCCAGCATTTT. It is translated as CASSYPDRTNQPQHF.